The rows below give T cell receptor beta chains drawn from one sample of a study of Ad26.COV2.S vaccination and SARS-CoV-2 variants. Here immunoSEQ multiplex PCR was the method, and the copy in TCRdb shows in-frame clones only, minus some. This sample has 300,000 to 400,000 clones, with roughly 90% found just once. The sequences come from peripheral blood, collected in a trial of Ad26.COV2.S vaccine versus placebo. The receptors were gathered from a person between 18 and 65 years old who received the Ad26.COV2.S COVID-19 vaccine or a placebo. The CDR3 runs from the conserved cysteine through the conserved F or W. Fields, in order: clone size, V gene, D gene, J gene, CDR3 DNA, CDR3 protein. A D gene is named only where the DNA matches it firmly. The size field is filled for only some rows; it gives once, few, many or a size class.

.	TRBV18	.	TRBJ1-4	TGTGCCAGCTCTCGCCAAAAGGGGGAAAAACTGTTTTTT	CASSRQKGEKLFF
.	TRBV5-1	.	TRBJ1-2	TGCGCCAGCAGCCAGACGGATTATGGCTACACCTTC	CASSQTDYGYTF
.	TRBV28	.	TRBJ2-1	TGTGCCAGCAGCCCTCCTGTGGGGAGCGGGCTCAATGAGCAGTTCTTC	CASSPPVGSGLNEQFF
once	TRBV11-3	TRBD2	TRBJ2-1	TGTGCCAGCAGCTTACTACCCGGGACTAGCGATGACTACAATGAGCAGTTCTTC	CASSLLPGTSDDYNEQFF
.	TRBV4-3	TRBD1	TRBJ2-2	TGCGCCAGCAGCCAAGAGTGGATACAGGGGCACGGGGAGCTGTTTTTT	CASSQEWIQGHGELFF
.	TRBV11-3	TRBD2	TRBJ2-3	TGTGCCAGCAGCTTAGTAGAGCTAGCGGGAGATACGCAGTATTTT	CASSLVELAGDTQYF
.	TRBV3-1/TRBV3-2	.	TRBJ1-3	TGTGCCAGCAGCCAAGATCCCCCGGGGGGAAACACCATATATTTT	CASSQDPPGGNTIYF
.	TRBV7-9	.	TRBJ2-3	TGTGCCAGCAGCTTTGGTGCTTGGGGCACAGATACGCAGTATTTT	CASSFGAWGTDTQYF
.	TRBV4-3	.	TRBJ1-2	TGCGCCAGCAGCCAGAGAGGACAGTTAAACTATGGCTACACCTTC	CASSQRGQLNYGYTF
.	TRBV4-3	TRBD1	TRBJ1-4	TGCGCCAGCAGCTACAATCCCTGGGACAGCACAGGGGATTGGGAAAAACTGTTTTTT	CASSYNPWDSTGDWEKLFF
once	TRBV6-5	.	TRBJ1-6	TGTGCCAGCAAGCGCAGGGAGGCTTTTTCACCCCTCCACTTT	CASKRREAFSPLHF
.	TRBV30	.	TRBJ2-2	TGTGCCTGGAGTGCATCCCGGTGGAGCGGGAACACCGGGGAGCTGTTTTTT	CAWSASRWSGNTGELFF
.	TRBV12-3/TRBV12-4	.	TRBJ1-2	TGTGCCAGCAGTGGGAGGCTCTATGGCTACACCTTC	CASSGRLYGYTF
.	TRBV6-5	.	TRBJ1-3	TGTGCCAGCAGTACCGTAGGAAACACCATATATTTT	CASSTVGNTIYF
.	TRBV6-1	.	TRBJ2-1	TGTGCCAGCAGTGAAATTAGCGGAGTTTACAATGAGCAGTTCTTC	CASSEISGVYNEQFF
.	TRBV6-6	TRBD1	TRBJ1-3	TGTGCCAGCAGTCAAATAGACAGGGCTGGAAACACCATATATTTT	CASSQIDRAGNTIYF
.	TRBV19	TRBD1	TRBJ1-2	TGTGCCAGCCAAGACAGGGCTATACATGGCTACACCTTC	CASQDRAIHGYTF
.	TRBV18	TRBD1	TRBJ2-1	TGTGCCAGCTCACCTGCGACAGGGGGCTACAATGAGCAGTTCTTC	CASSPATGGYNEQFF
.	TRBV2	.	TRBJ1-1	TGTGCCAGCAGTGAGTACCCCCCGGATATGAACACTGAAGCTTTCTTT	CASSEYPPDMNTEAFF
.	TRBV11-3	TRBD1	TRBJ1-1	TGTGCCAGCAGCTTGGACAGGGGACCTGAAGCTTTCTTT	CASSLDRGPEAFF
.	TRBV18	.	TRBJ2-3	TGTGCCAGCTCTCAGGGTGCCGCTGACACAGATACGCAGTATTTT	CASSQGAADTDTQYF
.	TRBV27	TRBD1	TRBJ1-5	TGTGCCAGCAGTTCGGAGCAGGGACAGGGGCAGCCCCAGCATTTT	CASSSEQGQGQPQHF
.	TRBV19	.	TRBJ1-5	TGTGCCAGTAGTACACAGTTAGGACAGACGTATAGCAATCAGCCCCAGCATTTT	CASSTQLGQTYSNQPQHF
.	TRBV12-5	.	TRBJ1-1	TGTGCTAGTGGTCCCGGGGGCACTGAAGCTTTCTTT	CASGPGGTEAFF
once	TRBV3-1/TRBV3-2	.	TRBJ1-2	TGTGCCAGCAGCCCGGGAGGAAGCTATGGCTACACCTTC	CASSPGGSYGYTF
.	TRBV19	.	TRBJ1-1	TGTGCCAGTAGTTTTAAAGGGGGACCCTTCATGAACACTGAAGCTTTCTTT	CASSFKGGPFMNTEAFF
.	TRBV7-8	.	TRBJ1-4	TGTGCCAGCAGCGGTCGGGAAGGGGTGGATGAAAAACTGTTTTTT	CASSGREGVDEKLFF
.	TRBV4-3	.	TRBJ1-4	TGCGCCAGCAGCCAGGGTCTGGATGAAAAACTGTTTTTT	CASSQGLDEKLFF